The 27 T cell receptor beta chains below were found in one sample sequenced in a study of radiotherapy plus CTLA-4 blockade in lung cancer. TCRdb keeps only in-frame clones here, not all; method: immunoSEQ multiplex PCR. The table records tens of thousands of clones, roughly 80% of them present only once. Sequencing used peripheral blood, obtained from a patient treated with radiotherapy plus ipilimumab. These TCRs come from a human donor with non-small cell lung cancer who had a complete response to radiotherapy plus ipilimumab.

The sample holds one count of this clone. V gene TRBV19 combines with J gene TRBJ1-1, with TRBD1 matching over 7 bases. V shed 4 bases and J 1 base; nucleotides not matched to a gene: 3. This CDR3 is built from 14 residues. CDR1 LNHDA and CDR2 SQIVND come from the germline V gene (reference sequence). Here the CDR3 DNA reads TGTGCCAGTAGTACAGGGGGAACGAACACTGAAGCTTTCTTT. It specifies CASSTGGTNTEAFF.

The CDR3 DNA sequence: TGTGCCAGCTCACCACGTTCGGATCAGCCCCAGCATTTT. Translating gives CASSPRSDQPQHF. The chain recombines TRBV18 with TRBJ1-5; D is uncertain. Germline CDR1 reads KGHSH; CDR2 reads LQKENI. V shed 1 base and J shed 5 bases, with 6 bases lying between them. The CDR3 is made up of 13 amino acids.

V usage is TRBV5-1 and J usage is TRBJ2-3; 7 nucleotides line up with TRBD2. CDR3 length equals 16 residues. V shed 3 bases, J shed 6 bases, and the junction held 13 bases outside the gene matches. Germline V gene sequence: CDR1 SGHRS, CDR2 YFSETQ. This CDR3 reads CASSSPSAGTLDTQYF. The DNA of the CDR3 is TGCGCCAGCAGCTCACCTTCAGCGGGGACCCTGGATACGCAGTATTTT.

The chain carries TRBV7-2 and TRBJ1-5; weak D call: TRBD1 (5 bases). This CDR3 has 16 residues. V gave up 2 bases and J gave up 0 bases, with 11 bases separating them. The germline V gene encodes CDR1 SGHTA and CDR2 FQGNSA. The CDR3 bases are TGTGCCAGCAGCTTACGGGGGATCTATAGCAATCAGCCCCAGCATTTT. Protein product: CASSLRGIYSNQPQHF.

The rearrangement links TRBV7-2 to TRBJ2-7; D might be TRBD2 (5 bases). Trimming took 2 bases from V and 5 from J, leaving 16 bases between them. CDR1 SGHTA and CDR2 FQGNSA come from the germline V gene. This CDR3 region has 15 residues. The CDR3 bases are TGTGCCAGCAGCTTAAAAGGCGGGTCCCTCCACGAGCAGTACGTC. Its protein product is CASSLKGGSLHEQYV.

The chain recombines TRBV4-3 with TRBJ1-1; 11 bases fit TRBD1. CDR3 length: 15 amino acids. The J segment lost 4 bases and the V segment lost 4 bases, leaving 5 bases of the junction unmatched. Germline loops: CDR1 LGHNA, CDR2 YSLEER. The CDR3 region is CASSPRTGGITEAFF. In DNA form, the CDR3 reads TGCGCCAGCAGCCCTAGGACAGGGGGCATCACTGAAGCTTTCTTT.

The rearrangement links TRBV7-9 to TRBJ1-1, with 12 bases fitting TRBD1. V dropped 3 bases and J dropped 6; count of bases not matched to a gene: 8. CDR3 size: 16 residues. Germline loops: CDR1 SEHNR, CDR2 FQNEAQ (reference sequence). The CDR3 is CASSFWGQGAEAEAFF. DNA for the CDR3: TGTGCCAGCAGCTTTTGGGGACAGGGGGCCGAGGCTGAAGCTTTCTTT.

J is TRBJ2-2 and V is TRBV5-4, with TRBD1 matching over 10 bases. After removal of 5 bases from V and 1 base from J, the junction contained 8 bases not matched to a gene. Germline CDR1 is SGHNT and CDR2 is YYREEE (reference sequence). This CDR3 contains 17 residues. The CDR3 bases are TGTGCCAGCAGTGGATTGGGGGACAGGGGGAACACCGGGGAGCTGTTTTTT. Amino acid sequence: CASSGLGDRGNTGELFF.

The rearrangement joins TRBV6-1 to TRBJ2-7, with 11 bases lining up with TRBD1. Germline CDR1 is MNHNS and CDR2 is SASEGT. Trimming at V came to 7 bases and at J to 5 bases, leaving 7 bases not matched to a gene. This CDR3 is 14 amino acids long. CDR3 DNA: TGTGCCAGCAATTCGGACAGGGGGCTCGACGAGCAGTACTTC. Its translation: CASNSDRGLDEQYF.

This chain connects TRBV18 to TRBJ1-1; 8 positions match TRBD1. The germline gives CDR1 KGHSH, CDR2 LQKENI. With V trimmed by 6 bases and J by 1 base, 7 bases remained unmatched. CDR3 length: 15 residues. CDR3 nucleotide sequence: TGTGCCAGCTCTTGGGGACAGGAGACGAACACTGAAGCTTTCTTT. Protein product: CASSWGQETNTEAFF.

This rearrangement joins TRBV5-5 to TRBJ2-1, with 8 bases aligning to TRBD1. CDR1 and CDR2 from the germline V gene are SGHKS and YYEKEE (reference sequence). CDR3 length equals 15 residues. V lost 4 bases and J lost 6; bases outside the gene matches: 9. This CDR3 reads CASSPEDREVNEQFF. The CDR3 DNA reads TGTGCCAGCAGCCCCGAGGACAGGGAAGTCAATGAGCAGTTCTTC.

The chain links TRBV29-1 to TRBJ1-5; TRBD1 might be the D (5 bases). This CDR3 is 14 amino acids long. Germline assignment: CDR1 SQVTM and CDR2 ANQGSEA. V was shortened by 4 bases and J by 0 bases, with 10 bases between the two germline ends. CDR3 sequence: CSVVERGSNQPQHF. CDR3 bases: TGCAGCGTTGTTGAAAGGGGTAGCAATCAGCCCCAGCATTTT.

V gene TRBV7-8 combines with J gene TRBJ1-4; D gene uncertain. Trimming removed 5 bases from V and 10 bases from J, with 17 bases in between. From germline, CDR1 is SGHVS and CDR2 FQNEAQ. The CDR3 totals 14 residues. CDR3 amino acids: CASSPAGRGRKLFF. CDR3 sequence (DNA): TGTGCCAGCAGCCCAGCTGGTCGGGGAAGAAAACTGTTTTTT.

The rearrangement uses TRBV2 and TRBJ1-5, with D hard to call. The CDR3 totals 16 residues. Deletions cut 6 bases from V and 0 bases from J, with 15 bases between. The germline V gene encodes CDR1 SNHLY and CDR2 FYNNEI. CDR3 sequence: CASRGAGIYSNQPQHF. In DNA form, the CDR3 reads TGTGCCAGCAGGGGAGCCGGGATCTATAGCAATCAGCCCCAGCATTTT.

The chain couples TRBV29-1 to TRBJ1-1, with 8 bases that match TRBD1. Germline V CDR1 and CDR2: SQVTM, ANQGSEA. There are 15 residues in the CDR3. Unmatched junction bases numbered 15, after V lost 6 bases and J lost 6 bases. The DNA of the CDR3 is TGCAGCGTAGCAGACCGGGACAGGCCGCATTCTGAAGCTTTCTTT. Its protein product is CSVADRDRPHSEAFF.

This chain uses TRBV28 with TRBJ2-7; 11 bases agree with TRBD2. The CDR3 covers 17 residues. Trimming removed 1 base from V and 4 bases from J; junction bases left unmatched: 9. CDR1 and CDR2 from the germline V gene are MDHEN and SYDVKM. CDR3 region: CASSLSGPLAGAYEQYV. The CDR3 DNA follows: TGTGCCAGCAGTTTATCAGGCCCACTAGCGGGAGCTTACGAGCAGTACGTC.

V usage is TRBV18 and J usage is TRBJ1-5, with D perhaps matching TRBD1 (5 bases). Germline V lookup: CDR1 KGHSH, CDR2 LQKENI. V was clipped by 6 bases and J by 3 bases, with 9 bases between them. The CDR3 runs 13 residues. Here the CDR3 reads CASSRGNNQPQHF. The CDR3 DNA reads TGTGCCAGCTCCCGGGGGAACAATCAGCCCCAGCATTTT. The full variable domain, rest sourced from reference TRBV18 and TRBJ1-5, is NAGVMQNPRHLVRRRGQEARLRCSPMKGHSHVYWYRQLPEEGLKFMVYLQKENIIDESGMPKERFSAEFPKEGPSILRIQQVVRGDSAAYFCASSRGNNQPQHFGDGTRLSIL.

The V gene is TRBV12-5, the J gene TRBJ1-1; a possible D gene is TRBD1 (6 bases). The CDR3 runs to 16 residues. CDR1 is LGHNT and CDR2 is FRNRAP in the germline V gene. V was pared by 7 bases and J by 3 bases, with 21 bases between. This chain's CDR3 is CASAFPGQTKDTEAFF. In DNA form, the CDR3 reads TGTGCTAGTGCCTTCCCAGGACAGACAAAGGACACTGAAGCTTTCTTT.

The V and J genes are TRBV7-2 and TRBJ2-3, with D tentatively TRBD2 (6 bases). V gave up 5 bases and J gave up 2 bases, with 17 bases separating them. Looked up from germline, CDR1 is SGHTA and CDR2 is FQGNSA. The CDR3 consists of 16 residues. In DNA form, the CDR3 reads TGTGCCAGCAGCCAACGGCCCGGCGGGATCACAGATACGCAGTATTTT. Encoded protein: CASSQRPGGITDTQYF.

The V gene is TRBV7-2, the J gene TRBJ2-1; 10 bases match TRBD1. Looked up from germline, CDR1 is SGHTA and CDR2 is FQGNSA. J gave up 7 bases and V 5 bases, and 8 bases lay outside the gene matches. This CDR3 region has 15 residues. The CDR3 loop reads CASSITGTGANEQFF. DNA of the CDR3: TGTGCCAGCAGCATAACCGGGACAGGGGCGAATGAGCAGTTCTTC. Drawing the rest from reference TRBV7-2 and TRBJ2-1, the complete variable domain is GAGVSQSPSNKVTEKGKDVELRCDPISGHTALYWYRQSLGQGLEFLIYFQGNSAPDKSGLPSDRFSAERTGGSVSTLTIQRTQQEDSAVYLCASSITGTGANEQFFGPGTRLTVL.

This clone was picked up one time. The chain links TRBV27 to TRBJ2-5; maybe TRBD1 (6 bases). V lost 4 bases to trimming and J lost 3 bases, with 9 bases between them. CDR3 length equals 13 residues. CDR1 is MNHEY, CDR2 SMNVEV, per germline (reference sequence). The DNA of the CDR3 is TGTGCCAGCAGTTGGGGGCGGAAAGAGACCCAGTACTTC. Amino acids: CASSWGRKETQYF.

V usage is TRBV2 and J usage is TRBJ1-5; 9 nucleotides line up with TRBD1. The CDR3 has 16 amino acids. Losses at the gene ends were 5 bases for V and 3 bases for J; bases not matched to a gene: 8. CDR1 is SNHLY and CDR2 is FYNNEI in the germline V gene. The CDR3: CASSPGQGAHNQPQHF. The DNA for the CDR3 is TGTGCCAGCAGTCCGGGACAGGGTGCACACAATCAGCCCCAGCATTTT.

V gene TRBV6-5 combines with J gene TRBJ1-6; D perhaps matches TRBD1 (5 bases). The germline V gene has CDR1 MNHEY and CDR2 SVGAGI. CDR3 length: 13 residues. V shed 2 bases and J shed 10 bases, with 9 bases lying between them. The CDR3 DNA reads TGTGCCAGCAGTTACAGGGGTGAGTCACCCCTCCACTTT. It yields the protein CASSYRGESPLHF.

This clone was observed a handful of times. This chain uses TRBV6-1 with TRBJ1-2; 7 bases fit TRBD1. This CDR3 has 15 amino acids. After removal of 6 bases from V and 2 bases from J, the junction contained 9 bases not matched to a gene. Germline values: CDR1 MNHNS, CDR2 SASEGT. The CDR3, as DNA: TGTGCCAGCAGACTCGACAGGGTCCTGAACTATGGCTACACCTTC. Residues: CASRLDRVLNYGYTF.

This clone occurred once. The J gene is TRBJ1-4, the V gene TRBV18; D possibly corresponds to TRBD1 (6 bases). V lost 4 bases, J lost 6 bases, and 12 bases lay in between. The germline gives CDR1 KGHSH, CDR2 LQKENI. The CDR3 has 14 amino acids. DNA of the CDR3: TGTGCCAGCTCACTTCGACAGGCCTATGAAAAACTGTTTTTT. It yields the protein CASSLRQAYEKLFF. Full variable domain (missing parts from reference TRBV18 and TRBJ1-4): NAGVMQNPRHLVRRRGQEARLRCSPMKGHSHVYWYRQLPEEGLKFMVYLQKENIIDESGMPKERFSAEFPKEGPSILRIQQVVRGDSAAYFCASSLRQAYEKLFFGSGTQLSVL.

This clone appeared a single time. The V call is TRBV19, the J call TRBJ2-1, with TRBD2 matching 9 bases. The ends lost 7 bases at V and 4 bases at J; junction bases unmatched: 8. There are 15 residues in the CDR3. Germline CDR1 LNHDA, CDR2 SQIVND (reference sequence). The chain's CDR3 is CASTVNSGGYNEQFF. CDR3 sequence (DNA): TGTGCCAGTACTGTAAATAGCGGGGGTTACAATGAGCAGTTCTTC.

V is TRBV30 and J is TRBJ2-7; TRBD1 is a possible D gene (5 bases). Between the trimmed V and J ends, which lost 4 bases and 0 bases, there was a span of 10 bases. The CDR3 is made up of 13 amino acids. The V gene's germline CDR1 is GTSNPN and CDR2 SVGIG (reference sequence). The CDR3 region is CAWKRQSSYEQYF. The CDR3 region has the DNA TGTGCCTGGAAGCGACAGTCCTCCTACGAGCAGTACTTC.